This TCR beta chain emerged from a study of blood T cell repertoires in COVID-19 (TCRdb year 2020). Context from the whole study: Samples covering the acute and convalescent phases of COVID-19 were provided by collaborators in the United States, Italy and Spain. The prospective study material was composed of cDNA or gDNA derived from T cells, B-cell-depleted T cells, or PBMCs. Subjects who had been exposed to COVID-19, were actively infected with it, or had recovered from it provided the deeply sampled blood TCRbeta repertoires that made up the dataset. The repertoires were made available in a free public database intended to serve as a resource for research on the immune response to SARS-CoV-2. The samples were drawn from two sources: the first 160 participants of the ongoing ImmuneRACE study, and fewer than 1,500 subjects contributed by 6 global collaborators. A de-identified subject ID, COVID-19 status, age in years and sex were almost always included in the sample metadata. HLA class I and class II types, where available, came from metadata supplied by the sample provider rather than from assay-based typing. Overall study outcomes, separate from this receptor: Clinical and demographic metadata were provided uncurated, with the amount varying by source and participant.

The collaborating institutions used their own protocols to collect whole blood in K2EDTA tubes. Collaborator samples were shipped for TCRbeta analysis as frozen whole blood, isolated PBMCs, or DNA extracted from either sample type. In regard to this clone: Its antigen remains undetermined. No much larger clonotype is one base removed from it; base qualities were not supplied.

TCRbeta CDR3 regions were amplified from genomic DNA by means of the immunoSEQ Assay, a bias-controlled multiplex PCR. Turning to the authors' computational methods: Within the assay, amplification of reference gene primers was used to estimate how many nucleated cells each sample contained. Sequence reads were collapsed and filtered to measure the absolute abundance of every unique TCRbeta CDR3 rearrangement. For each sample, productive Simpson clonality was calculated as the square root of Simpson's diversity index over productive rearrangements. In TCRdb, the immuneACCESS table is reduced to in-frame sequences with V and J assigned. These tables do not hold every clone; where another copy was compared, an unresolved V gene accounts for under half, and the others remain unexplained. D and trimming were read from the DNA, whereas the V and J calls and clone size are those reported in that table. Present in this sample are 100,000 or so clones, 75% to 85% of which were seen just once. Approximately 22% of the sample is held by the ten biggest clonotypes.

The CDR3 measures 14 amino acids from cysteine to phenylalanine. Left in the record is the CDR3 DNA by itself, 42 bases read in frame from the first base. V sheds 4 bases and J sheds 2 bases, leaving 10 bases between their ends. CDR1 and CDR2 are drawn from the germline V gene: SNHLY, FYNNEI. The V and J genes are TRBV2 and TRBJ2-3; TRBD2 is a weak D gene call, 6 bases matching. The sequencing input was peripheral blood. The receptor was derived from a human donor in a cohort sampled during active COVID-19. The DNA sequence reads TGTGCCAGCAGTGCGGAGGGGACCACAGATACGCAGTATTTT. Its product reads: CASSAEGTTDTQYF.